A single sample is the source of the 8 T cell receptor beta chains below, sequenced in a study of T cells in Graves' hyperthyroidism and ophthalmopathy. It was RNA transcripts that yielded the amplified TCR beta CDR3 regions. HTBI primers were employed in a first-round RT-PCR of the TCR CDR3. TCRdb redid the calling of the multiplex PCR reads with MiXCR, one entry per CDR3 protein. The top ten clones hold about 26% of a sample with about 350,000 distinct CDR3 sequences, approximately 13% of them seen once. Sequencing was performed on blood. These receptors were collected from a young woman with Graves' hyperthyroidism.

The J gene is TRBJ2-2, the V gene TRBV7-9, with 14 bases matching TRBD2. Germline CDR1 SEHNR, CDR2 FQNEAQ (reference sequence). This CDR3 spans 19 amino acids. The junction had 7 bases not matched to a gene; V was cut back by 3 bases and J by 1 base. CDR3 sequence: CASSFPGLAGGQNTGELFF. CDR3 bases: TGTGCCAGCAGCTTTCCAGGACTAGCGGGAGGTCAGAACACCGGGGAGCTGTTTTTT.

The chain recombines TRBV9 with TRBJ1-2, with 8 bases aligning to TRBD1. V lost 3 bases to trimming and J lost 8 bases; unmatched junction nucleotides: 6. Germline V gene data show CDR1 as SGDLS and CDR2 as YYNGEE. The CDR3 contains 13 residues. The CDR3 DNA sequence: TGTGCCAGCAGCGGAAGGACAGGGTGGGGCTACACCTTC. Its translation: CASSGRTGWGYTF.

To note about this clonotype: A much larger clone differs by one base, so this may be a read error. The V call is TRBV9, the J call TRBJ2-3; 8 bases are shared with TRBD2. With 2 bases clipped from V and 5 bases from J, the junction kept 10 bases outside the gene matches. CDR3 length: 16 amino acids. Looked up from germline, CDR1 is SGDLS and CDR2 is YYNGEE. CDR3 DNA: TGTGCCAGCAGCGTGCAGAACGGGAGGGGTGTAGATACGCAGTATTTT. Amino acids: CASSVQNGRGVDTQYF.

Ten or more counts support this clonotype. V gene TRBV28 combines with J gene TRBJ1-6, with 9 bases matching TRBD1. With 4 bases clipped from V and 7 bases from J, the junction kept 2 bases outside the gene matches. The CDR3 spans 14 residues. Germline values: CDR1 MDHEN, CDR2 SYDVKM. In DNA, the CDR3 is TGTGCCAGCAGTTCAGGGACAGGGAATTCACCCCTCCACTTT. Its protein is CASSSGTGNSPLHF.

The chain recombines TRBV5-5 with TRBJ2-5; no clear D gene. There are 14 residues in the CDR3. V lost 3 bases and J 3 bases, leaving 12 bases between the germline ends. CDR1 and CDR2 from the germline V gene are SGHKS and YYEKEE (reference sequence). The CDR3: CASSSQAAEETQYF. The CDR3 DNA is TGTGCCAGCAGCTCGCAGGCTGCGGAAGAGACCCAGTACTTC. Variable domain in full (rest from reference TRBV5-5 and TRBJ2-5): DAGVTQSPTHLIKTRGQQVTLRCSPISGHKSVSWYQQVLGQGPQFIFQYYEKEERGRGNFPDRFSARQFPNYSSELNVNALLLGDSALYLCASSSQAAEETQYFGPGTRLLVL.

The sample holds many counts of this clonotype. J is TRBJ2-5 and V is TRBV27; TRBD1 agrees at 8 bases. CDR3 length: 13 amino acids. In germline, CDR1 is MNHEY, CDR2 SMNVEV (reference sequence). J was trimmed by 7 bases and V by 8 bases; bases with no gene match: 9. CDR3 bases: TGTGCCAGCCGAGACAGGGGAGTCGGGACCCAGTACTTC. It translates to CASRDRGVGTQYF.

CDR3 protein: CALQPGALSYEQYF. The DNA for the CDR3 is TGTGCCTTGCAACCGGGAGCCCTATCCTACGAGCAGTACTTC. J is TRBJ2-7 and V is TRBV30, with a tentative D call TRBD2 (6 bases). Germline V gene sequence: CDR1 GTSNPN, CDR2 SVGIG (reference sequence). The CDR3 totals 14 residues. The germline V and J ends were trimmed by 7 bases and 1 base, with 17 bases remaining between them.

This clonotype was seen a few times. The gene calls are TRBV25-1 and TRBJ2-3; 14 bases agree with TRBD2. Germline assignment: CDR1 MGHDK and CDR2 SYGVNS. The CDR3 loop spans 17 amino acids. V was pared by 5 bases and J by 5 bases, with 9 bases of the junction left unmatched. The CDR3 sequence: CASSIAGLAGVGDTQYF. DNA for the CDR3: TGTGCCAGCAGTATAGCGGGACTAGCGGGAGTGGGAGATACGCAGTATTTT. Based on the CDR3 plus reference TRBV25-1 and TRBJ2-3, the full variable domain is EADIYQTPRYLVIGTGKKITLECSQTMGHDKMYWYQQDPGMELHLIHYSYGVNSTEKGDLSSESTVSRIRTEHFPLTLESARPSHTSQYLCASSIAGLAGVGDTQYFGPGTRLTVL.